A single TCR beta chain is shown here with its context. This entry is derived from a study of OX40 agonist ivuxolimab in advanced cancers. CDR3 length: 16 residues. Between the trimmed V and J ends, which lost 0 bases and 3 bases, there was a span of 12 bases. From germline, CDR1 is MGHRA and CDR2 YSYEKL. Patients had blood sampled at baseline and again on cycle 4 day 1 and cycle 7 day 1. TCRdb's copy holds only in-frame clones and misses some; the assay was immunoSEQ multiplex PCR. The table lists 37,000 or so clones, more than 85% of them singletons. J is TRBJ1-5 and V is TRBV4-1; D is unclear. Sequenced material: CD4+ or CD8+ T cells sorted from blood, taken in a trial of the OX40 agonist ivuxolimab. The sequence was obtained from an adult with an advanced solid tumor such as melanoma, head and neck, liver or kidney cancer. The CDR3 loop is CASSQDGQVYNQPQHF. DNA of the CDR3: TGCGCCAGCAGCCAAGATGGGCAGGTCTACAATCAGCCCCAGCATTTT.